This T cell receptor beta chain was sequenced for a study of blood T cell repertoires in COVID-19. The protocol was immunoSEQ multiplex PCR, while the TCRdb copy is restricted to in-frame clones and leaves out a portion. The data show 200,000 to 250,000 clones, about 88% seen once. CDR1 is MDHEN and CDR2 is SYDVKM in the germline V gene. After removal of 2 bases from V and 8 bases from J, the junction contained 11 bases not matched to a gene. The CDR3 consists of 16 residues. The sample consisted of peripheral blood. The origin of this receptor is a woman aged 45-60 years with COVID-19, enrolled during active disease. The chain joins TRBV28 to TRBJ2-1, with 8 bases that match TRBD1. CDR3 sequence: CASSLEGTGPFDEQFF. CDR3 sequence (DNA): TGTGCCAGCAGTTTAGAGGGGACAGGTCCGTTTGATGAGCAGTTCTTC.